The 28 T cell receptor beta chains reported below all come from one sample, sequenced in a study of OX40 agonist ivuxolimab in advanced cancers. Method: immunoSEQ multiplex PCR; TCRdb's copy keeps in-frame clones and lacks some. The sample contains about 64,000 clones, approximately 84% of which appear only once. Source: CD4+ or CD8+ T cells sorted from blood, taken in a trial of the OX40 agonist ivuxolimab. These receptors came from an adult with an advanced solid tumor such as melanoma, head and neck, liver or kidney cancer.

The rearrangement links TRBV5-1 to TRBJ2-7; either TRBD1 or TRBD2 may fit D (6 bases each). CDR3 length equals 12 residues. The germline gives CDR1 SGHRS, CDR2 YFSETQ. Trimming removed 5 bases from V and 3 bases from J, with 9 bases in between. The CDR3 coding sequence is TGCGCCAGCAGAGGGGGGAACTACGAGCAGTACTTC. It is translated as CASRGGNYEQYF.

The chain recombines TRBV7-2 with TRBJ1-6; 10 nucleotides line up with TRBD1. Germline loops: CDR1 SGHTA, CDR2 FQGNSA. J was trimmed by 1 base and V by 5 bases; bases with no gene match: 5. The CDR3 loop spans 17 amino acids. The CDR3 protein is CASSPWTGGSYNSPLHF. The CDR3 region has the DNA TGTGCCAGCAGCCCATGGACAGGGGGGTCCTATAATTCACCCCTCCACTTT.

CDR3 loop: CASSRGTGNQPQHF. The CDR3 DNA is TGTGCCAGCTCTCGGGGGACAGGAAATCAGCCCCAGCATTTT. The gene calls are TRBV27 and TRBJ1-5; 8 bases agree with TRBD1. V was pared by 8 bases and J by 4 bases, with 7 bases of the junction left unmatched. The germline gives CDR1 MNHEY, CDR2 SMNVEV (reference sequence). The CDR3 is 14 residues long.

This chain connects TRBV19 to TRBJ2-3, with D uncertain. The CDR3 consists of 11 residues. Germline lookup yields CDR1 LNHDA and CDR2 SQIVND (reference sequence). Trimming took 5 bases from V and 4 from J, leaving 4 bases between them. CDR3 sequence reads: CASSQSDTQYF. The CDR3 nucleotides are TGTGCCAGTAGTCAATCAGATACGCAGTATTTT. Full variable domain (remainder filled in from reference TRBV19 and TRBJ2-3): DGGITQSPKYLFRKEGQNVTLSCEQNLNHDAMYWYRQDPGQGLRLIYYSQIVNDFQKGDIAEGYSVSREKKESFPLTVTSAQKNPTAFYLCASSQSDTQYFGPGTRLTVL.

The gene calls are TRBV5-1 and TRBJ2-5, with 13 positions matching TRBD2. Germline CDR1 reads SGHRS; CDR2 reads YFSETQ. CDR3 size: 17 residues. The junction had 10 bases not matched to a gene; V was cut back by 3 bases and J by 5 bases. The CDR3 DNA reads as TGCGCCAGCAGCTCCGGGACTAGCGGGATATCTTGGGAGACCCAGTACTTC. Residues: CASSSGTSGISWETQYF.

This clone occurred a few times. The same CDR3 also results from other DNA sequences found in this sample. The CDR3: CASSLAGGGTDTQYF. The CDR3 DNA follows: TGTGCCAGCAGTCTGGCGGGCGGGGGGACAGATACGCAGTATTTT. The chain carries TRBV27 and TRBJ2-3, with 8 bases matching TRBD2. Germline CDR1 and CDR2: MNHEY and SMNVEV (reference sequence). J was trimmed by 3 bases and V by 5 bases; bases with no gene match: 7. The CDR3 is 15 amino acids.

This chain uses TRBV19 with TRBJ1-2; D gene ambiguous. The CDR3 is 14 amino acids. Germline V gene sequence: CDR1 LNHDA, CDR2 SQIVND (reference sequence). Trimming took off 3 bases at V and 8 bases at J, with 16 bases between the two ends. CDR3 nucleotide sequence: TGTGCCAGTAGTATCCAAAGGGTGGTCGGCGGCTACACCTTC. Its translation: CASSIQRVVGGYTF.

The V gene is TRBV7-2, the J gene TRBJ2-3, with 9 positions matching TRBD2. This CDR3 has 15 amino acids. Germline CDR1 is SGHTA and CDR2 is FQGNSA. J gave up 1 base and V 3 bases, and 2 bases lay outside the gene matches. CDR3 nucleotide sequence: TGTGCCAGCAGCTTGGAGCGGGGGGGCACAGATACGCAGTATTTT. This sequence encodes CASSLERGGTDTQYF.

V is TRBV12-5 and J is TRBJ2-3; the D is unclear. The length of the CDR3 is 12 residues. Germline CDR1 reads LGHNT; CDR2 reads FRNRAP. With 6 bases removed from V and 6 bases from J, the gap between germline ends came to 10 bases. The CDR3 sequence: CASGRWGDTQYF. CDR3 in DNA: TGTGCTAGTGGCCGATGGGGTGATACGCAGTATTTT.

This clone was seen just once. The gene calls are TRBV6-1 and TRBJ2-7; D is undetermined. V was pared by 7 bases and J by 1 base, with 8 bases between. The CDR3 spans 12 residues. Germline V CDR1 and CDR2: MNHNS, SASEGT. CDR3 protein: CASITKSYEQYF. The CDR3 DNA reads TGTGCCAGCATCACAAAGTCCTACGAGCAGTACTTC.

V and J are TRBV6-1 and TRBJ1-5; D is undetermined. The V gene's germline CDR1 is MNHNS and CDR2 SASEGT. The CDR3 totals 12 residues. Trimming removed 3 bases from V and 6 bases from J, with 6 bases in between. CDR3 sequence (DNA): TGTGCCAGCAGTGATGCGTTTCAGCCCCAGCATTTT. It is translated as CASSDAFQPQHF.

This clone is a singleton in its sample. V usage is TRBV27 and J usage is TRBJ1-2; no definite D call. Germline V CDR1 and CDR2: MNHEY, SMNVEV (reference sequence). Trimming stripped 5 bases from V and 7 bases from J, with 14 bases between. CDR3 size: 13 residues. Written as DNA, the CDR3 is TGTGCCAGCAGTCCGACACTTCCCCCTGGCTACACCTTC. The encoded protein is CASSPTLPPGYTF.

This clone occurred a few times. The rearrangement uses TRBV7-2 and TRBJ2-3; 13 nucleotides line up with TRBD2. The CDR3 totals 18 residues. The V segment lost 2 bases and the J segment 4 bases; nucleotides outside the gene matches: 9. Germline V lookup: CDR1 SGHTA, CDR2 FQGNSA. The CDR3 protein is CASSLLGLAGAGADTQYF. The CDR3 coding sequence is TGTGCCAGCAGCTTACTCGGACTAGCGGGGGCCGGGGCAGATACGCAGTATTTT.

V usage is TRBV30 and J usage is TRBJ2-1; TRBD2 matches 11 bases. The CDR3 is 14 residues long. V lost 1 base to trimming and J lost 6 bases; unmatched junction nucleotides: 2. The V gene's germline CDR1 is GTSNPN and CDR2 SVGIG (reference sequence). CDR3 in DNA: TGTGCCTGGAGTGGTAGCGGGGGGGCCAATGAGCAGTTCTTC. Its protein is CAWSGSGGANEQFF.

CDR3 bases: TGTGCCAGCAGCCGGGACACGTCTAATGAAAAACTGTTTTTT. Protein: CASSRDTSNEKLFF. This sequence joins TRBV16 and TRBJ1-4, with D tentatively TRBD1 (6 bases). The CDR3 has 14 residues. Germline V CDR1 and CDR2: KGHSY, FQNENV. V lost 4 bases to trimming and J lost 3 bases, with 9 bases between them.

The rearrangement uses TRBV6-5 and TRBJ1-1; 9 bases align to TRBD1. CDR1 is MNHEY, CDR2 SVGAGI, per germline. This CDR3 region has 13 residues. V lost 7 bases to trimming and J lost 4 bases; unmatched junction nucleotides: 4. In DNA form, the CDR3 reads TGTGCCAGCAAGGACAGGGGTGGCACTGAAGCTTTCTTT. It yields the protein CASKDRGGTEAFF.

The chain employs TRBV5-6 and TRBJ2-3, with 7 bases that match TRBD1. The CDR3 spans 12 residues. CDR1 and CDR2 from the germline V gene are SGHDT and YYEEEE. J lost 5 bases, V lost 5 bases, and 2 bases had no gene match. The CDR3 spells CASSWDRDTQYF. CDR3 in DNA: TGTGCCAGCAGTTGGGACAGAGATACGCAGTATTTT.

V gene TRBV6-5 combines with J gene TRBJ2-5; TRBD1 matches at 8 bases. CDR3 length: 15 residues. CDR1 MNHEY and CDR2 SVGAGI come from the germline V gene. J gave up 6 bases and V 6 bases, and 12 bases lay outside the gene matches. This CDR3 is CASSPPPDRAKTQYF. The CDR3 DNA follows: TGTGCCAGCAGCCCACCTCCGGACAGGGCCAAGACCCAGTACTTC.

The chain couples TRBV28 to TRBJ2-1, with 9 bases matching TRBD2. Germline V gene sequence: CDR1 MDHEN, CDR2 SYDVKM. V shed 2 bases and J 4 bases; nucleotides not matched to a gene: 6. The length of the CDR3 is 16 residues. The CDR3 DNA follows: TGTGCCAGCAGTTTAGCTGTTAGCGGGGGATACAATGAGCAGTTCTTC. Translating gives CASSLAVSGGYNEQFF. Using reference TRBV28 and TRBJ2-1 for the parts outside the CDR3, the full variable domain is DVKVTQSSRYLVKRTGEKVFLECVQDMDHENMFWYRQDPGLGLRLIYFSYDVKMKEKGDIPEGYSVSREKKERFSLILESASTNQTSMYLCASSLAVSGGYNEQFFGPGTRLTVL.

The rearrangement joins TRBV6-6 to TRBJ2-3, with D tentatively TRBD1 or TRBD2 (5 bases each). This CDR3 has 16 amino acids. CDR1 is MNHNY and CDR2 is SVGAGI in the germline V gene (reference sequence). V was clipped by 2 bases and J by 2 bases, with 14 bases between them. CDR3 DNA: TGTGCCAGCAGTTACGGGACCGGGGACCCCACAGATACGCAGTATTTT. Translating gives CASSYGTGDPTDTQYF.

The CDR3 loop reads CASSLTDEQYF. The CDR3 DNA follows: TGTGCCAGCAGCCTAACAGACGAGCAGTACTTC. This rearrangement joins TRBV7-9 to TRBJ2-7; no clear D gene. Germline CDR1 and CDR2: SEHNR and FQNEAQ (reference sequence). The CDR3 contains 11 residues. V lost 5 bases, J lost 5 bases, and 7 bases lay in between.

The J gene is TRBJ1-3, the V gene TRBV11-2; no clear D. The germline gives CDR1 SGHAT, CDR2 FQNNGV. The V end lost 0 bases, the J end lost 2 bases, and 8 bases lay between the germline ends. This CDR3 spans 15 amino acids. DNA of the CDR3: TGTGCCAGCAGCTTAGATCCCGGGGCTGGAAACACCATATATTTT. This gives the protein CASSLDPGAGNTIYF.

The chain uses TRBV7-2 and TRBJ2-2; no definite D call. This CDR3 has 14 amino acids. Germline assignment: CDR1 SGHTA and CDR2 FQGNSA. The V end lost 0 bases, the J end lost 6 bases, and 8 bases lay between the germline ends. The CDR3 loop reads CASSLASIAGELFF. In DNA form, the CDR3 reads TGTGCCAGCAGCTTAGCCTCCATCGCCGGGGAGCTGTTTTTT.

V usage is TRBV19 and J usage is TRBJ2-2; TRBD2 aligns across 10 bases. V was clipped by 7 bases and J by 6 bases; unmatched bases: 14. The CDR3 consists of 17 residues. The germline V gene encodes CDR1 LNHDA and CDR2 SQIVND (reference sequence). This chain's CDR3 is CASTPGLAKLLSGELFF. CDR3 nucleotide sequence: TGTGCCAGTACCCCGGGACTAGCGAAACTTTTATCCGGGGAGCTGTTTTTT.

The V and J genes are TRBV28 and TRBJ1-1, with D unclear. Per germline, CDR1 MDHEN and CDR2 SYDVKM. The ends were cut back, 8 bases at V and 3 bases at J, with 10 bases in the middle. This CDR3 region has 12 residues. The CDR3 here is CASYEEDTEAFF. The CDR3 DNA sequence: TGTGCCAGCTACGAGGAAGACACTGAAGCTTTCTTT.

V usage is TRBV5-4 and J usage is TRBJ2-1, with TRBD1 identical over 9 bases. The CDR3 spans 15 residues. Trimming took 0 bases from V and 4 from J; bases not matched to a gene: 2. Germline V gene lookup returns CDR1 SGHNT and CDR2 YYREEE (reference sequence). The CDR3 reads CASSLATGGYNEQFF. CDR3 sequence (DNA): TGTGCCAGCAGCTTGGCGACAGGGGGTTACAATGAGCAGTTCTTC.

This clone was counted a few times. The genes are TRBV19 and TRBJ1-1; 8 bases line up with TRBD1. Trimming removed 5 bases from V and 3 bases from J; junction bases left unmatched: 5. CDR1 is LNHDA and CDR2 is SQIVND in the germline V gene (reference sequence). The CDR3 is 14 residues long. Here the CDR3 reads CASSPGQDYTEAFF. CDR3 nucleotide sequence: TGTGCCAGTAGTCCGGGACAGGATTACACTGAAGCTTTCTTT.

This clone was picked up a small number of times. The rearrangement joins TRBV7-9 to TRBJ1-2; no clear D. The CDR3 has 13 residues. CDR1 and CDR2 (germline): SEHNR, FQNEAQ (reference sequence). V was clipped by 5 bases and J by 4 bases, with 11 bases between them. As DNA, the CDR3 is TGTGCCAGCAGCCCGATCGGACTCTATGGCTACACCTTC. Amino acids: CASSPIGLYGYTF.